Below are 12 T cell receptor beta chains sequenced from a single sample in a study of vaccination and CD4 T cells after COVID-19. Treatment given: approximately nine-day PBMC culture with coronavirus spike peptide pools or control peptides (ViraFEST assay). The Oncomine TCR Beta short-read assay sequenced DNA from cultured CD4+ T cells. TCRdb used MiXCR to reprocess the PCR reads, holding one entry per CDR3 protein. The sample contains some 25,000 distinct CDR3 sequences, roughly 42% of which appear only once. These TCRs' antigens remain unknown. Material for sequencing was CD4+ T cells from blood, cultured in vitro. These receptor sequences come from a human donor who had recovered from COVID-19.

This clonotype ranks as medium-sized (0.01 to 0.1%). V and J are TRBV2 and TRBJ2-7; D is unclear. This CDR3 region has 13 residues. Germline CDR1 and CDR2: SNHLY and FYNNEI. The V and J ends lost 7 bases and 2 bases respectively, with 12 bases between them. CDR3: CASMRASPYEQYF. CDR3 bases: TGTGCCAGCATGCGAGCGTCGCCCTACGAGCAGTACTTC.

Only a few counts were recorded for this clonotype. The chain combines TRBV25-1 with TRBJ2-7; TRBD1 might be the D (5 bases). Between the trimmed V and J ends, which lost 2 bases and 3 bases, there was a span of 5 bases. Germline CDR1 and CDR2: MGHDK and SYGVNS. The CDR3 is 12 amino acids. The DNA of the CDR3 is TGTGCCAGCAGTGAACAGGGCTACGAGCAGTACTTC. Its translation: CASSEQGYEQYF.

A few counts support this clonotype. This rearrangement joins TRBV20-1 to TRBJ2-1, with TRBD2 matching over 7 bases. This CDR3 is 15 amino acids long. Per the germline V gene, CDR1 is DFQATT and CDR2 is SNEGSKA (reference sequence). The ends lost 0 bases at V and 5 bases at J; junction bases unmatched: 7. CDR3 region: CSARDVGRFNNEQFF. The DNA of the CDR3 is TGCAGTGCTAGAGATGTCGGGAGGTTTAACAATGAGCAGTTCTTC.

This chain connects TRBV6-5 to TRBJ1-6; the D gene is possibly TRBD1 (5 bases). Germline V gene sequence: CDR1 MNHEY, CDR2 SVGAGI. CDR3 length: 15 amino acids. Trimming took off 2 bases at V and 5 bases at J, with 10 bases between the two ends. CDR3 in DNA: TGTGCCAGCAGTTACGGCAGGGAAAATAATTCACCCCTCCACTTT. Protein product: CASSYGRENNSPLHF.

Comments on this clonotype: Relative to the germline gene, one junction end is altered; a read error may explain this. CDR3 bases: TGTGCCAGCAGCCCTGGGCTGACAGGTACGCAGTATTTT. It translates to CASSPGLTGTQYF. This chain links TRBV7-2 with TRBJ2-3; D possibly corresponds to TRBD1 (6 bases). Germline assignment: CDR1 SGHTA and CDR2 FQGNSA. This CDR3 spans 13 amino acids.

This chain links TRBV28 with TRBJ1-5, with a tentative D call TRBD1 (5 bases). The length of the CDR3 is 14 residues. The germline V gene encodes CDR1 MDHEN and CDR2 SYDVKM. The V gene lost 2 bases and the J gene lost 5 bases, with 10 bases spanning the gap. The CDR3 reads CASSLSQGYQPQHF. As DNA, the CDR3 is TGTGCCAGCAGTTTAAGCCAGGGTTATCAGCCCCAGCATTTT.

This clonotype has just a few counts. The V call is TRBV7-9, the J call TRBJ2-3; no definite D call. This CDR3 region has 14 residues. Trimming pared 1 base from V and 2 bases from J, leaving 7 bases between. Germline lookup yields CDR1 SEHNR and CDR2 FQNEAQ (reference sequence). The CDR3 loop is CASSLDRYTDTQYF. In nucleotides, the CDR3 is TGTGCCAGCAGCTTAGACCGTTACACAGATACGCAGTATTTT.

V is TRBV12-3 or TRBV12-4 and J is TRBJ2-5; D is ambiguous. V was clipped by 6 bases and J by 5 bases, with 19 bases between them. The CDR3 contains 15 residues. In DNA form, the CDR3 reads TGTGCCAGCAGCCTGACCTGGTCAGGACGGGAGACCCAGTACTTC. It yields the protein CASSLTWSGRETQYF.

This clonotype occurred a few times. The CDR3 sequence: CASSWGQGTGSPLHF. In DNA form, the CDR3 reads TGTGCCAGCAGTTGGGGACAGGGGACTGGTTCACCCCTCCACTTT. V is TRBV27 and J is TRBJ1-6; 10 nucleotides line up with TRBD1. Per germline, CDR1 MNHEY and CDR2 SMNVEV (reference sequence). CDR3 length: 15 amino acids. V lost 4 bases to trimming and J lost 9 bases; unmatched junction nucleotides: 6.

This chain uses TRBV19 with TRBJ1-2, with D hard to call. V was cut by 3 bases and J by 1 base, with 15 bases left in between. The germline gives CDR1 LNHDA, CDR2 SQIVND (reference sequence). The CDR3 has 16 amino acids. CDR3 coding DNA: TGTGCCAGTAGTATTGGGAACGGACCTGGTAACTATGGCTACACCTTC. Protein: CASSIGNGPGNYGYTF.

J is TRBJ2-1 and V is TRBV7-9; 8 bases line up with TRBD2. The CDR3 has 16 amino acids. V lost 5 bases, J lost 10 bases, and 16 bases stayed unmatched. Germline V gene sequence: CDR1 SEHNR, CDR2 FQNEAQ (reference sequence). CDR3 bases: TGTGCCAGCAGCAGGGGTGGACGGGAGGGCCGGGGAGAGCAGTTCTTC. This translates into CASSRGGREGRGEQFF.

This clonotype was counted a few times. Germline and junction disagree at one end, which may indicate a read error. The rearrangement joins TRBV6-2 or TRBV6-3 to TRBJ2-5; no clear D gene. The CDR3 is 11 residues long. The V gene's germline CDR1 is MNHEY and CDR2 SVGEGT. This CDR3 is CASSHSGTQYF. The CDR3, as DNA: TGTGCCAGCAGTCACTCGGGGACCCAGTACTTC.